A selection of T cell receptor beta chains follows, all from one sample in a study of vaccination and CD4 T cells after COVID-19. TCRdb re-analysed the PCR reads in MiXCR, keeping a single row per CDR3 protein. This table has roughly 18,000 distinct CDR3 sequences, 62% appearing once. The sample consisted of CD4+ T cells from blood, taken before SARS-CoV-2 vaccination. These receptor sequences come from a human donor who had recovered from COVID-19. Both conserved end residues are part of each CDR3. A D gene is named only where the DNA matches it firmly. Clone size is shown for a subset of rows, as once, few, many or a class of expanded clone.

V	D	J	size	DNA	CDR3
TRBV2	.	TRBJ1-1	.	TGTGCCACCAGCCCTAGGAGGCCGAACACTGAAGCTTTCTTT	CATSPRRPNTEAFF
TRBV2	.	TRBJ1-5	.	TGTGCCAGCAGTGATGGGGGATCAGGGCCCCAGCATTTT	CASSDGGSGPQHF
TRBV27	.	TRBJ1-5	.	TGTGCCAGCAGGACACAGGGTGGAGGGAATCAGCCCCAGCATTTT	CASRTQGGGNQPQHF
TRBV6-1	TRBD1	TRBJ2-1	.	TGTGCCAGCAGTGTATCGACAGGGCGGTACAATGAGCAGTTCTTC	CASSVSTGRYNEQFF
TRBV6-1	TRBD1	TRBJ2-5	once	TGTGCCAGCAGTGAACCGGGACAGCTCAAAGAGACCCAGTACTTC	CASSEPGQLKETQYF
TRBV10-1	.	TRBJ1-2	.	TGCGCCAGCAGTGAAAGTGGTTCCTATGGCTACACCTTC	CASSESGSYGYTF
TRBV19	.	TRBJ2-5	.	TGTGCCAGTAGTACATACGGGCAGGGGGGAGAGACCCAGTACTTC	CASSTYGQGGETQYF
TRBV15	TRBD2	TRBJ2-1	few	TGTGCCACCAGCAGGGGACTAGCGGGACTAAATGAGCAGTTCTTC	CATSRGLAGLNEQFF
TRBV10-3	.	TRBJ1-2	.	TGTGCCATCAGTGAGACAGGGCCGTATGGCTACACCTTC	CAISETGPYGYTF
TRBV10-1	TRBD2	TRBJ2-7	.	TGCGCCAGCAAACCCTCTAGACTAGCGGGAGAATACGAGCAGTACTTC	CASKPSRLAGEYEQYF
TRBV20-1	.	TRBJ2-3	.	TGCAGTGCTAGACCCACTTTGTGGACAGATACGCAGTATTTT	CSARPTLWTDTQYF
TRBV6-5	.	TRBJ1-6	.	TGTGCCAGCAGTTACTCCGACCCCACAGGGTCGCGGAATTCACCCCTCCACTTT	CASSYSDPTGSRNSPLHF
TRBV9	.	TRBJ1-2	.	TGTGCCAGCAGTGAGACATCGGTGGATGGCTACACCTTC	CASSETSVDGYTF
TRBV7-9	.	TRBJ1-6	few	TGTGCCAGCAGCTTGGAGGGTAGTTCACCCCTCCACTTT	CASSLEGSSPLHF
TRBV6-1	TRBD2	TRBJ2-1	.	TGTGCCAGCAGTGCTCGGGAGGGCCGGAGGACCTACAATGAGCAGTTCTTC	CASSAREGRRTYNEQFF
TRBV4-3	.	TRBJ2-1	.	TGCGCCAGCAGCCAAGATGGAGCGGTGAGCTCCTACAATGAGCAGTTCTTC	CASSQDGAVSSYNEQFF
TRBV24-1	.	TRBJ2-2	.	TGTGCCACCAGTGATCAGATGGACGGTTACACCGGGGAGCTGTTTTTT	CATSDQMDGYTGELFF